A selection of T cell receptor beta chains follows, all from one sample in a study of T cells in Graves' hyperthyroidism and ophthalmopathy. TCRdb re-called the multiplex PCR reads through MiXCR, storing one row per CDR3 protein. The data hold some 500,000 distinct CDR3 sequences, with around an eighth observed a single time. The sequenced sample was blood. All receptors derive from a woman aged 18-29 years with Graves' hyperthyroidism. CDR3s include the opening cysteine and the closing phenylalanine or tryptophan. D genes are given only for firm matches. For some rows the clone size is stated as once, few or many, or as a class when expanded; others skip it.

V gene: TRBV12-3/TRBV12-4
D gene: -
J gene: TRBJ1-1
clone size: many
CDR3 protein: CASSLFVGETEAFF
CDR3 DNA: TGTGCCAGCAGTTTATTTGTCGGAGAGACTGAAGCTTTCTTT

V gene: TRBV15
D gene: -
J gene: TRBJ1-2
clone size: few
CDR3 protein: CATSRDLSGRLYGYTF
CDR3 DNA: TGTGCCACCAGCAGAGATCTTTCCGGGCGTCTCTATGGCTACACCTTC

V gene: TRBV30
D gene: -
J gene: TRBJ1-6
clone size: -
CDR3 protein: CAWSFGRGDSPLHF
CDR3 DNA: TGTGCCTGGAGTTTCGGCAGGGGTGACTCACCCCTCCACTTT

V gene: TRBV6-5
D gene: -
J gene: TRBJ2-2
clone size: many
CDR3 protein: CASSYGYDTRGELFF
CDR3 DNA: TGTGCCAGCAGTTACGGATACGACACGCGGGGGGAGCTGTTTTTT

V gene: TRBV6-5
D gene: -
J gene: TRBJ1-5
clone size: many
CDR3 protein: CASSYSRNKPQHF
CDR3 DNA: TGTGCCAGCAGTTACTCGAGAAATAAGCCCCAGCATTTT

V gene: TRBV4-1
D gene: -
J gene: TRBJ1-3
clone size: many
CDR3 protein: CASSIVHGISGNTIYF
CDR3 DNA: TGCGCCAGCAGCATAGTGCACGGGATCTCTGGAAACACCATATATTTT

V gene: TRBV11-2
D gene: -
J gene: TRBJ1-5
clone size: many
CDR3 protein: CASSKRGNDQPQHF
CDR3 DNA: TGTGCCAGCAGCAAACGGGGGAATGATCAGCCCCAGCATTTT

V gene: TRBV12-3/TRBV12-4
D gene: TRBD2
J gene: TRBJ2-2
clone size: many
CDR3 protein: CASSIRLAGRNTGELFF
CDR3 DNA: TGTGCCAGCAGCATAAGACTAGCGGGACGGAACACCGGGGAGCTGTTTTTT

V gene: TRBV5-1
D gene: TRBD1
J gene: TRBJ1-2
clone size: many
CDR3 protein: CASSPVGTGGYGYTF
CDR3 DNA: TGCGCCAGCAGCCCCGTTGGGACAGGGGGCTATGGCTACACCTTC

V gene: TRBV5-1
D gene: -
J gene: TRBJ2-1
clone size: -
CDR3 protein: CASSAWVDEQFF
CDR3 DNA: TGCGCCAGCAGCGCCTGGGTCGATGAGCAGTTCTTC

V gene: TRBV7-9
D gene: -
J gene: TRBJ1-5
clone size: few
CDR3 protein: CASSLDWGGDQPQHF
CDR3 DNA: TGTGCCAGCAGCTTAGATTGGGGGGGCGATCAGCCCCAGCATTTT

V gene: TRBV30
D gene: -
J gene: TRBJ2-5
clone size: many
CDR3 protein: CAWSGQGSGQYF
CDR3 DNA: TGTGCCTGGAGCGGTCAGGGTTCCGGACAGTACTTC

V gene: TRBV9
D gene: -
J gene: TRBJ1-1
clone size: many
CDR3 protein: CASSPRGGIGTEAFF
CDR3 DNA: TGTGCCAGCAGCCCCAGAGGGGGAATTGGTACTGAAGCTTTCTTT

V gene: TRBV19
D gene: TRBD2
J gene: TRBJ2-2
clone size: -
CDR3 protein: CASRGRATGELFF
CDR3 DNA: TGTGCCAGTCGCGGGAGAGCCACCGGGGAGCTGTTTTTT

V gene: TRBV12-5
D gene: TRBD1
J gene: TRBJ2-7
clone size: many
CDR3 protein: CASIGGESYEQYF
CDR3 DNA: TGTGCTAGCATAGGGGGCGAGTCCTACGAGCAGTACTTC

V gene: TRBV6-2/TRBV6-3
D gene: -
J gene: TRBJ2-7
clone size: many
CDR3 protein: CASSYSGEQYF
CDR3 DNA: TGTGCCAGCAGTTACTCTGGGGAGCAGTACTTC

V gene: TRBV20-1
D gene: TRBD1
J gene: TRBJ1-4
clone size: few
CDR3 protein: CSARRTGVIEKLFF
CDR3 DNA: TGCAGTGCTAGAAGGACAGGGGTGATTGAAAAACTGTTTTTT

V gene: TRBV28
D gene: TRBD1
J gene: TRBJ1-2
clone size: many
CDR3 protein: CASSFHRGLYYGYTF
CDR3 DNA: TGTGCCAGCAGTTTTCACAGGGGGCTTTACTATGGCTACACCTTC

V gene: TRBV10-2
D gene: -
J gene: TRBJ2-5
clone size: many
CDR3 protein: CASRPIETIQETQYF
CDR3 DNA: TGCGCCAGCAGACCAATAGAGACAATCCAAGAGACCCAGTACTTC

V gene: TRBV9
D gene: -
J gene: TRBJ1-2
clone size: -
CDR3 protein: CASSVSRGDYGYTF
CDR3 DNA: TGTGCCAGCAGCGTATCGAGGGGAGACTATGGCTACACCTTC

V gene: TRBV27
D gene: -
J gene: TRBJ1-1
clone size: many
CDR3 protein: CASSFGGGGAEAFF
CDR3 DNA: TGTGCCAGCAGTTTTGGGGGGGGAGGCGCTGAAGCTTTCTTT

V gene: TRBV7-9
D gene: -
J gene: TRBJ2-2
clone size: many
CDR3 protein: CASSPPQGTVTGELFF
CDR3 DNA: TGTGCCAGCAGCCCCCCACAGGGAACAGTGACCGGGGAGCTGTTTTTT